This T cell receptor beta chain was obtained from a study of OX40 agonist ivuxolimab in advanced cancers. Broader study findings: The average count of expanded clones was higher among CD8+ T cells than among CD4+.

Produced via immunoSEQ multiplex PCR; TCRdb's table is partial and in-frame only. This sample has under 45,000 clones, with about 79% found just once. CDR3 length: 15 amino acids. V trimming: 0 bases; J trimming: 5 bases; junction bases outside the gene matches: 5. Looked up from germline, CDR1 is ENHRY and CDR2 is SYGVKD. This clone has a single count. Its target is unknown. Specimen: CD4+ or CD8+ T cells sorted from blood, collected in a trial of the OX40 agonist ivuxolimab. This rearrangement joins TRBV10-3 to TRBJ2-5; 8 bases match TRBD1. This sequence originates from an adult with an advanced solid tumor such as melanoma, head and neck, liver or kidney cancer. The DNA for the CDR3 is TGTGCCATCAGTGAGTCTGGACAGGGATGGGAGACCCAGTACTTC. Its protein is CAISESGQGWETQYF.